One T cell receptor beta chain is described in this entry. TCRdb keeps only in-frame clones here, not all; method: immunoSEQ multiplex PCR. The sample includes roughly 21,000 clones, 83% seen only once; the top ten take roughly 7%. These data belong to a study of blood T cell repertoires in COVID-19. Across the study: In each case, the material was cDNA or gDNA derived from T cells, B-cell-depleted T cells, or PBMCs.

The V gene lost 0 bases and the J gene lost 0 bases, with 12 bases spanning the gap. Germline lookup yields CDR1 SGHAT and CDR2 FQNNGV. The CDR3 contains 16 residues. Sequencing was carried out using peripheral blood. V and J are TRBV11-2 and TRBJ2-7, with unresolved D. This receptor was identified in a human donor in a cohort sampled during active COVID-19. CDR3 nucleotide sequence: TGTGCCAGCAGCTTAGAAGTAGGTTGGAGCTCCTACGAGCAGTACTTC. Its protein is CASSLEVGWSSYEQYF.